Following are 3 T cell receptor beta chains from one sample sequenced in a study of naive and memory T cell subsets. A UMI-containing oligonucleotide was joined by 3' ligation to the TCR cDNA template. The SP2 primer and nested alpha and beta constant region primers amplified ligated cDNA in four rounds. From the 5' RACE reads, TCRdb called clonotypes with MiXCR, one entry per CDR3 protein. The profile shows more than 45,000 distinct CDR3 sequences, approximately 7.2% of them singletons. The receptors were gathered from a male donor in good health.

This clonotype was seen a few times. The gene calls are TRBV6-5 and TRBJ1-3; tentatively, D is TRBD1 (5 bases). Trimming shortened V by 8 bases and J by 0 bases, and 11 bases separated the two germline ends. The CDR3 has 14 amino acids. Germline V gene data show CDR1 as MNHEY and CDR2 as SVGAGI. CDR3 sequence: CASRDSYSGNTIYF. The CDR3 nucleotides read TGTGCCAGCCGGGACTCCTACTCTGGAAACACCATATATTTT.

This clonotype was counted ten times or more. The chain joins TRBV3-1 to TRBJ2-7; D possibly corresponds to TRBD1 (5 bases). The CDR3 has 12 amino acids. V lost 6 bases and J 3 bases, leaving 9 bases between the germline ends. Germline CDR1 is LGHDT and CDR2 is YNNKEL (reference sequence). Here the CDR3 reads CASSKGVYEQYF. CDR3 sequence (DNA): TGTGCCAGCAGTAAAGGGGTCTACGAGCAGTACTTC.

In its sample, this clonotype was seen many times. V and J are TRBV11-2 and TRBJ1-4; no definite D call. V was pared by 1 base and J by 8 bases, with 14 bases between. Germline V gives CDR1 SGHAT, CDR2 FQNNGV. The CDR3 consists of 15 residues. CDR3 in DNA: TGTGCCAGCAGCTTAGTAGGCGGACGCGAAGAAAAACTGTTTTTT. Translated: CASSLVGGREEKLFF.